A single sample is the source of the 10 T cell receptor beta chains below, sequenced in a study of cytomegalovirus exposure and HLA in healthy donors. Primers: 60 Vbeta forward and 13 Jbeta reverse. Sequenced by immunoSEQ multiplex PCR; TCRdb stores in-frame clones only, minus some. The sample totals 55,000 to 75,000 clones. Input material: PBMCs. These TCRs come from a woman younger than 45 in good health and CMV-seronegative.

V and J are TRBV7-3 and TRBJ1-1, with 9 bases that match TRBD1. This CDR3 region has 13 residues. V was pared by 6 bases and J by 6 bases, with 5 bases of the junction left unmatched. CDR1 is SGHTA, CDR2 FQGTGA, per germline. The CDR3 DNA reads as TGTGCCAGCAGACGGACAGGGGTTTCTGAAGCTTTCTTT. Amino acid sequence: CASRRTGVSEAFF.

The V and J genes are TRBV6-5 and TRBJ2-7; D remains ambiguous. V shed 0 bases and J shed 3 bases, with 12 bases lying between them. CDR3 length: 15 residues. Germline V gives CDR1 MNHEY, CDR2 SVGAGI. CDR3 sequence (DNA): TGTGCCAGCAGTTACTCAGAACTACCTAGCTACGAGCAGTACTTC. As protein: CASSYSELPSYEQYF.

The rearrangement uses TRBV30 and TRBJ2-1; 9 bases fit TRBD1. The CDR3 loop spans 16 amino acids. The germline CDR1 and CDR2 sequences are GTSNPN and SVGIG (reference sequence). V lost 8 bases and J lost 9; bases outside the gene matches: 20. The CDR3, as DNA: TGTGCCCTGAATATAGGGGAGGGACAGGGCGGCAGTGAGCAGTTCTTC. Encoded protein: CALNIGEGQGGSEQFF.

The rearrangement links TRBV18 to TRBJ2-3; TRBD1 agrees at 8 bases. Unmatched junction bases numbered 12, after V lost 0 bases and J lost 7 bases. CDR3 length: 17 residues. From germline, CDR1 is KGHSH and CDR2 LQKENI. DNA of the CDR3: TGTGCCAGCTCACCACCGGCGGCAGGGGGCAGACTAAATACGCAGTATTTT. Encoded protein: CASSPPAAGGRLNTQYF. The entire variable domain, with the rest obtained from reference TRBV18 and TRBJ2-3, is as follows: NAGVMQNPRHLVRRRGQEARLRCSPMKGHSHVYWYRQLPEEGLKFMVYLQKENIIDESGMPKERFSAEFPKEGPSILRIQQVVRGDSAAYFCASSPPAAGGRLNTQYFGPGTRLTVL.

V and J are TRBV6-5 and TRBJ1-5; TRBD1 is a possible D gene (5 bases). The CDR3 is 16 amino acids. Germline lookup yields CDR1 MNHEY and CDR2 SVGAGI. The germline V and J ends were trimmed by 0 bases and 4 bases, with 13 bases remaining between them. CDR3 in DNA: TGTGCCAGCAGTTACTCTGGGGCAGGGCGGAATCAGCCCCAGCATTTT. Protein: CASSYSGAGRNQPQHF.

This chain connects TRBV11-1 to TRBJ2-7, with a tentative D call TRBD2 (6 bases). The CDR3 covers 16 residues. CDR1 and CDR2 from the germline V gene are SGHAT and FQDESV (reference sequence). With 5 bases removed from V and 3 bases from J, the gap between germline ends came to 20 bases. The CDR3 bases are TGTGCCAGCAGCCCTCTCCCCCCGGGACTGAACTACGAGCAGTACTTC. The encoded protein is CASSPLPPGLNYEQYF.

This chain links TRBV5-6 with TRBJ1-1; D gene uncertain. Germline V CDR1 and CDR2: SGHDT, YYEEEE. V gave up 2 bases and J gave up 8 bases, with 13 bases separating them. This CDR3 has 13 amino acids. This chain's CDR3 is CASSFFGESEAFF. The CDR3, as DNA: TGTGCCAGCAGCTTTTTCGGGGAATCAGAAGCTTTCTTT.

This chain uses TRBV4-3 with TRBJ2-1; TRBD2 agrees at 7 bases. The CDR3 has 15 residues. The germline CDR1 and CDR2 sequences are LGHNA and YSLEER. The V gene end was trimmed by 3 bases and the J gene end by 3 bases; junction bases not matched to a gene: 5. CDR3 region: CASSHGTIYYNEQFF. CDR3 bases: TGCGCCAGCAGCCACGGGACTATTTACTACAATGAGCAGTTCTTC.

The V gene is TRBV28, the J gene TRBJ1-6, with 8 positions matching TRBD1. The CDR3 covers 15 residues. The V and J ends lost 8 bases and 0 bases, in that order; junction bases with no gene match: 3. CDR1 and CDR2 (germline): MDHEN, SYDVKM. CDR3 protein: CASQGASSYNSPLHF. The CDR3 nucleotides are TGTGCCAGCCAGGGGGCCAGCTCCTATAATTCACCCCTCCACTTT.

This chain connects TRBV9 to TRBJ1-5; TRBD1 aligns across 10 bases. This CDR3 contains 15 residues. The trim removed 4 bases at V and 8 bases at J, leaving 9 bases unmatched. Germline CDR1 and CDR2: SGDLS and YYNGEE. Written as DNA, the CDR3 is TGTGCCAGCAGCCCCCACCGGGACAGGGGCGAGCCCCAGCATTTT. Its protein is CASSPHRDRGEPQHF.